A selection of T cell receptor beta chains follows, all from one sample in a study of T cells in Graves' hyperthyroidism and ophthalmopathy. TCRdb called the multiplex PCR reads again in MiXCR, with one record for every CDR3 protein. The table shows approximately 700,000 distinct CDR3 sequences, with roughly 46% occurring only once. The sequencing sample was made of peripheral blood or thyroid tissue (not recorded which). All receptors come from an adult man with Graves' disease, either hyperthyroidism or ophthalmopathy (not recorded which). The CDR3 runs from the conserved cysteine through the conserved F or W. A D gene is named only where the DNA matches it firmly. Clone sizes are given selectively: once, few, many, or a class where the clone is expanded.

>-|TRBV7-9|TRBJ1-1|-
CASSFRWFGESTEAFF
TGTGCCAGCAGCTTTCGTTGGTTCGGGGAATCCACTGAAGCTTTCTTT
>-|TRBV10-3|TRBJ1-5|-
CAISPGQDQPQHF
TGTGCCATCAGCCCAGGGCAGGATCAGCCCCAGCATTTT
>-|TRBV19|TRBJ1-1|-
CASSMLGTGITEAFF
TGTGCCAGTAGTATGCTCGGTACAGGTATCACTGAAGCTTTCTTT
>few|TRBV5-1|TRBJ1-1|TRBD1
CASSSAGTGAGKAFF
TGCGCCAGCAGCTCCGCCGGGACAGGGGCGGGGAAAGCTTTCTTT
>-|TRBV7-3|TRBJ1-6|TRBD1
CASTGTGSNSPLHF
TGTGCCAGCACCGGGACAGGCTCTAATTCACCCCTCCACTTT
>-|TRBV7-8|TRBJ2-7|-
CASSPLGGTYEQYF
TGTGCCAGCAGCCCCCTGGGGGGTACCTACGAGCAGTACTTC
>many|TRBV7-8|TRBJ1-6|-
CASSLVPQGDSPLHF
TGTGCCAGCAGCTTAGTTCCCCAGGGTGATTCACCCCTCCACTTT
>-|TRBV5-4|TRBJ1-6|TRBD1
CASRQTGLYSPLHF
TGTGCCAGCAGACAGACAGGGCTTTATTCACCCCTCCACTTT
>-|TRBV7-2|TRBJ2-7|-
CASSQDRRHEQYF
TGTGCCAGCAGCCAAGACAGGAGGCACGAGCAGTACTTC
>-|TRBV19|TRBJ2-7|TRBD1
CASRQGHGYEQYF
TGTGCCAGTCGACAGGGGCATGGCTACGAGCAGTACTTC
>many|TRBV29-1|TRBJ2-2|-
CSGQGSTGELFF
TGCAGCGGACAAGGTTCCACCGGGGAGCTGTTTTTT
>-|TRBV20-1|TRBJ1-5|-
CSAREPRGNQPQHF
TGCAGTGCTAGAGAACCCCGAGGGAATCAGCCCCAGCATTTT
>-|TRBV19|TRBJ1-4|TRBD1
CASRIRTGRHEKLFF
TGTGCCAGTAGAATTCGGACAGGGAGACATGAAAAACTGTTTTTT
>-|TRBV10-3|TRBJ1-6|TRBD1
CATSAAQGAYSPLHF
TGTGCCACCTCCGCCGCACAGGGGGCCTATTCACCCCTCCACTTT
>-|TRBV7-9|TRBJ2-6|-
CASSLASGGANVLTF
TGTGCCAGCAGCTTAGCCTCCGGGGGGGCCAACGTCCTGACTTTC
>few|TRBV18|TRBJ1-1|-
CASLDSMNTEAFF
TGTGCCAGCTTGGACAGCATGAACACTGAAGCTTTCTTT
>-|TRBV5-4|TRBJ1-2|-
CASSLSTAGNTF
TGTGCCAGCAGCTTGTCGACAGCTGGAAACACCTTC